This TCR beta chain originates from a study of T cells after posttransplantation cyclophosphamide. CDR3 length: 16 residues. CDR1 and CDR2 (germline): SGHNT, YYREEE (reference sequence). V was pared by 3 bases and J by 4 bases, with 5 bases of the junction left unmatched. In this sample, this clone turned up once. Sequencing was performed with immunoSEQ multiplex PCR; in TCRdb, only in-frame clones are kept and a portion is missing. The sample consists of approximately 6,900 clones, roughly 97% of them appearing once. The sequenced material came from naive CD8+ T cells sorted from PBMCs. V and J are TRBV5-4 and TRBJ2-2, with TRBD1 identical over 11 bases. This sequence originates from a woman aged 25 to 45 in good health and a related stem cell transplant donor. This CDR3 reads CASSSGDRGITGELFF. The CDR3 bases are TGTGCCAGCAGCTCAGGGGACAGGGGGATCACCGGGGAGCTGTTTTTT.